This TCR beta chain is from a study of T cell responses to AZD1222 COVID-19 vaccine. Overall study results and limits: Clonal diversity was possibly underestimated, and the donors were mostly white British, with more females. The study found vaccine-associated CD4 TCRs spanning spike, dominant at 160-218 and 743-854. Repertoire samples came only from after the peak T cell response. Baseline serostatus was positive in only a handful of AZD1222 recipients.

The germline CDR1 and CDR2 sequences are GTSNPN and SVGIG (reference sequence). V gave up 7 bases and J gave up 0 bases; unmatched junction bases: 5. The CDR3 totals 14 residues. This table comes from immunoSEQ multiplex PCR, and its TCRdb copy is limited to in-frame clones, with some not included. The repertoire holds about 140,000 clones, with around 94% as singletons. Comment on this clone: Its specificity is unknown.

The chain uses TRBV30 and TRBJ2-1; 8 nucleotides line up with TRBD2. The TCR was taken from an adult who had recovered from COVID-19. The specimen comprised peripheral blood, sampled after recovery from COVID-19. The CDR3: CAFTSGYSYNEQFF. The DNA of the CDR3 is TGTGCCTTTACTAGCGGATACTCCTACAATGAGCAGTTCTTC.